This TCR beta chain was observed in a study of CD8 T cells in ankylosing spondylitis. Using its own MiXCR run on the 5' RACE reads, TCRdb lists one record per CDR3 protein. The sample contains 150,000 to 200,000 distinct CDR3 sequences, approximately 12% of which appear only once. CDR1 and CDR2 from the germline V gene are MNHEY and SMNVEV (reference sequence). V was clipped by 5 bases and J by 2 bases, with 6 bases between them. This CDR3 spans 12 amino acids. This clonotype was counted only a few times. The V and J genes are TRBV27 and TRBJ1-1; D is unclear. Sample: blood, either unsorted or a sorted T cell fraction (not recorded which). This receptor was obtained from a female donor with ankylosing spondylitis or in good health (not recorded which). CDR3 coding DNA: TGTGCCAGCAGTGACCATAACACTGAAGCTTTCTTT. Amino acids: CASSDHNTEAFF.